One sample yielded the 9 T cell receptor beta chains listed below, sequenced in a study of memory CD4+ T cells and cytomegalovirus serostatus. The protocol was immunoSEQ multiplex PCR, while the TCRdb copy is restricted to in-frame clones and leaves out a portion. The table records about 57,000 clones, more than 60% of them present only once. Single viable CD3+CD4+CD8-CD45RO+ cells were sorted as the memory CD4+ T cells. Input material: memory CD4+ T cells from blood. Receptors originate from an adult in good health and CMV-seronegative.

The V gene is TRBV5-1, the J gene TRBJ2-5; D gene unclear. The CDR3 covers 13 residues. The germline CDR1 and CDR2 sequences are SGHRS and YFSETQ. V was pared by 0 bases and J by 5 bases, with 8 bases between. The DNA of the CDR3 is TGCGCCAGCAGCTTGGGCCAGTGGGAGACCCAGTACTTC. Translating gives CASSLGQWETQYF. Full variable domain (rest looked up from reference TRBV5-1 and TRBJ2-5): KAGVTQTPRYLIKTRGQQVTLSCSPISGHRSVSWYQQTPGQGLQFLFEYFSETQRNKGNFPGRFSGRQFSNSRSEMNVSTLELGDSALYLCASSLGQWETQYFGPGTRLLVL.

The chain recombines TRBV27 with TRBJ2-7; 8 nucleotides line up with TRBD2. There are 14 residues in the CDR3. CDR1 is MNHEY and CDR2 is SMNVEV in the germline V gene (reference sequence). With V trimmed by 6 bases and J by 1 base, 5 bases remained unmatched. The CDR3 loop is CASRGTRASYEQYF. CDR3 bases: TGTGCCAGCAGGGGGACTAGGGCATCCTACGAGCAGTACTTC.

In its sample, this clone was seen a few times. CDR3 protein: CASNRRSGNTIYF. The CDR3 DNA sequence: TGTGCCAGCAATAGGCGTTCTGGAAACACCATATATTTT. This chain uses TRBV6-1 with TRBJ1-3; D ambiguous. The CDR3 totals 13 residues. The V gene lost 7 bases and the J gene lost 1 base, with 8 bases spanning the gap. The germline CDR1 and CDR2 sequences are MNHNS and SASEGT.

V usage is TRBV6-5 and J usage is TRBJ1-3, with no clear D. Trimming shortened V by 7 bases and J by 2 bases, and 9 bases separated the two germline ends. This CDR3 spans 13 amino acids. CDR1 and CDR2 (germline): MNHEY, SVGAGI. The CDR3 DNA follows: TGTGCCAGCAAAGGAGTAGCTGGAAACACCATATATTTT. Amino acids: CASKGVAGNTIYF.

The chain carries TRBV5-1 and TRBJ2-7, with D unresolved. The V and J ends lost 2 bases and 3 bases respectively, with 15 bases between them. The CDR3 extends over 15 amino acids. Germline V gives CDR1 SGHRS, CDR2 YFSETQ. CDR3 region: CASSFGDAVVYEQYF. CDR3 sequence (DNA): TGCGCCAGCAGCTTCGGAGACGCCGTCGTCTACGAGCAGTACTTC.

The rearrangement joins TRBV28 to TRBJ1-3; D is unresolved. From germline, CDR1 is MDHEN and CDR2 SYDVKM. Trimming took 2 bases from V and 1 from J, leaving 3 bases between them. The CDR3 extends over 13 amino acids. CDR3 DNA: TGTGCCAGCAGTTTAAGATCTGGAAACACCATATATTTT. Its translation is CASSLRSGNTIYF.

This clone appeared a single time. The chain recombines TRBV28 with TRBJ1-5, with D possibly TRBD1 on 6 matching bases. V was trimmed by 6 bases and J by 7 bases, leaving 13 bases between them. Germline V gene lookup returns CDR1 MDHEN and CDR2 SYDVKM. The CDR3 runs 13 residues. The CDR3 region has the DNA TGTGCCAGCAGCCTGGGGGGGGCCCAGCCCCAGCATTTT. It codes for CASSLGGAQPQHF.

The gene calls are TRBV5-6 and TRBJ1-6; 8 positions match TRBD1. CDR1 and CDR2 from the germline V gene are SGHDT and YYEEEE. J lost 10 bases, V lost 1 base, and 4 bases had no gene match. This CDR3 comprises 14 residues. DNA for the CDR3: TGTGCCAGCAGCTTGTGGACAGGGAGATCACCCCTCCACTTT. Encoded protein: CASSLWTGRSPLHF.

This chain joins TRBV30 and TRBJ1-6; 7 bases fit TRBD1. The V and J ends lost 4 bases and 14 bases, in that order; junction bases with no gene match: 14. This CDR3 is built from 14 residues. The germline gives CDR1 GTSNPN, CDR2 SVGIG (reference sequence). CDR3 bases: TGTGCCTGGACGGTCGGCAGGGGGATTTTCGCCCTCCACTTT. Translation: CAWTVGRGIFALHF.